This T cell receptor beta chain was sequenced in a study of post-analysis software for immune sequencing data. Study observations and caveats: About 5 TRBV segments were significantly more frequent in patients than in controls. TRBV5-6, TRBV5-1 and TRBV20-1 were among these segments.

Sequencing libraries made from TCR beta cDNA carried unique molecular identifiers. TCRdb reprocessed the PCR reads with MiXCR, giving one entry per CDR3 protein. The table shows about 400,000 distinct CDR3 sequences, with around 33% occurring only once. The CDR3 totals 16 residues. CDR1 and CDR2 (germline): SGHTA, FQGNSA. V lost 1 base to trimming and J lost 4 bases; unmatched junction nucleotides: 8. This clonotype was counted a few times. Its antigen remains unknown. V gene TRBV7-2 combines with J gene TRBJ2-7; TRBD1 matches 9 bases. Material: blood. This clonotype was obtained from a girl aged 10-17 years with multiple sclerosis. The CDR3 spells CASSLDPGTGLYEQYF. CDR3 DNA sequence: TGTGCCAGCAGCTTAGACCCCGGGACAGGGCTATACGAGCAGTACTTC.